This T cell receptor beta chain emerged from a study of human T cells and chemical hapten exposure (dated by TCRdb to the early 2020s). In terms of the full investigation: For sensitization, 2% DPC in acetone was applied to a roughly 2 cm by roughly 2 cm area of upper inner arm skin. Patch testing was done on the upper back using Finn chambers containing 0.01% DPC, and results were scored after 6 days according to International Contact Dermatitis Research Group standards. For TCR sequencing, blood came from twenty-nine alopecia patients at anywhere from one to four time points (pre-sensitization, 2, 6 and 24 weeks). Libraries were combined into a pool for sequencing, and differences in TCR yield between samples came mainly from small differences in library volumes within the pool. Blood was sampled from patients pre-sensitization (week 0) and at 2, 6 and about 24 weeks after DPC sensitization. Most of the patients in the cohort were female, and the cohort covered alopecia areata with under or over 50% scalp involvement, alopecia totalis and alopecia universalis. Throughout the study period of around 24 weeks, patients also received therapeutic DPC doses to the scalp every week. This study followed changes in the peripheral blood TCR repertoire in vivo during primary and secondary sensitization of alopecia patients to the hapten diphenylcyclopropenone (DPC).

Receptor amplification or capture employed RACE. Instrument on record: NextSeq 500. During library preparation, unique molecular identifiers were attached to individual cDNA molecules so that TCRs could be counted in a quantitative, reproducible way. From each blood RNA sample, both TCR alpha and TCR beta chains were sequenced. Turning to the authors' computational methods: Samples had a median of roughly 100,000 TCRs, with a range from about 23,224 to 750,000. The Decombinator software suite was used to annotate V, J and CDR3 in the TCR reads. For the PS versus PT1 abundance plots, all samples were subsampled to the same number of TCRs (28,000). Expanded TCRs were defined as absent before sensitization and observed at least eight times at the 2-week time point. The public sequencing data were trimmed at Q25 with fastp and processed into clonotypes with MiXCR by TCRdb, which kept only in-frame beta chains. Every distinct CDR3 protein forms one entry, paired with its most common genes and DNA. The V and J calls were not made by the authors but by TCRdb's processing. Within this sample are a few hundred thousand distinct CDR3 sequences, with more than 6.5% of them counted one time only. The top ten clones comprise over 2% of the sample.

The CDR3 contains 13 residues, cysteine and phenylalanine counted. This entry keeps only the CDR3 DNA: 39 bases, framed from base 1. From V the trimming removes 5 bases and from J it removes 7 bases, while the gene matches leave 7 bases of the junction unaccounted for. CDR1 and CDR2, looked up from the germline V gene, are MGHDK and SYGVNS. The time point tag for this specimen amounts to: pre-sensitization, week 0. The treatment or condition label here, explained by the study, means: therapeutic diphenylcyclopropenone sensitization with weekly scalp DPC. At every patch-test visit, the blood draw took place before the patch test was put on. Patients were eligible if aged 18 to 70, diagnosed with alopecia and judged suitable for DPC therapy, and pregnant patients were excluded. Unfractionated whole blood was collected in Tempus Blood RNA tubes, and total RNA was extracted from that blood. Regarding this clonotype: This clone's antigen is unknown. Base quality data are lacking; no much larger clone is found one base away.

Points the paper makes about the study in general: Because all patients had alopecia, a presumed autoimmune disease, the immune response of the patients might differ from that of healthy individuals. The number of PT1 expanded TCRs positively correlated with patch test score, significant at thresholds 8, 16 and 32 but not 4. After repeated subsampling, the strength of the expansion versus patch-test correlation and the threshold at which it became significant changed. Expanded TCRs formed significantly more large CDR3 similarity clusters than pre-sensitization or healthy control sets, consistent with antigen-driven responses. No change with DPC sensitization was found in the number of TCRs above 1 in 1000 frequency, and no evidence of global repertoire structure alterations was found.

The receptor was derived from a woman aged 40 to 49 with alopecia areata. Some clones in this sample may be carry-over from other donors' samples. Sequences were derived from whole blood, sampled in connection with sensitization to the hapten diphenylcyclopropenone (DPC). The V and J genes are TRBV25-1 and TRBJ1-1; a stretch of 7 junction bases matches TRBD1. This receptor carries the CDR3 CASSFPGGGEAFF. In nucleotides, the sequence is TGTGCCAGCAGTTTCCCAGGGGGGGGTGAAGCTTTCTTT.